The 20 T cell receptor beta chains given below trace back to one sample, sequenced in a study of blood T cell repertoires in COVID-19. Some clones are missing from TCRdb's copy, which holds only in-frame ones; the method was immunoSEQ multiplex PCR. This sample has under 200,000 clones; approximately 86% occur once, and the top ten carry 9.8%. The sample taken for sequencing was peripheral blood. The receptors were sampled from a woman aged 80 or older with acute or convalescent COVID-19.

V usage is TRBV27 and J usage is TRBJ2-5; 9 positions agree with TRBD1. Trimming cost V 5 bases and J 5 bases; bases outside gene matches: 9. This CDR3 is built from 15 residues. Germline CDR1 is MNHEY and CDR2 is SMNVEV (reference sequence). CDR3 DNA sequence: TGTGCCAGCAGTCTAACACAGGGGGCATGGGAGACCCAGTACTTC. This sequence encodes CASSLTQGAWETQYF.

The chain is built from TRBV5-4 and TRBJ1-1; possible D gene TRBD1, 5 bases. The length of the CDR3 is 13 residues. Trimming pared 0 bases from V and 10 bases from J, leaving 13 bases between. From germline, CDR1 is SGHNT and CDR2 YYREEE (reference sequence). The CDR3 reads CASSLGGTGGAFF. The CDR3 coding sequence is TGTGCCAGCAGCTTGGGCGGGACTGGGGGAGCTTTCTTT.

V and J are TRBV4-1 and TRBJ2-5, with a possible D match to TRBD2 (5 bases). V gave up 4 bases and J gave up 5 bases, with 11 bases separating them. The CDR3 runs to 13 residues. Germline assignment: CDR1 MGHRA and CDR2 YSYEKL. The CDR3 reads CASSLAREETQYF. The CDR3 region has the DNA TGCGCCAGCAGCCTGGCGAGGGAGGAGACCCAGTACTTC.

The V gene is TRBV12-3 or TRBV12-4, the J gene TRBJ2-7; D might be TRBD2 (6 bases). The CDR3 is made up of 13 amino acids. Trimming removed 4 bases from V and 6 bases from J, with 13 bases in between. This CDR3 reads CASSSTSWGEQYF. The CDR3 DNA is TGTGCCAGCAGTTCAACTAGCTGGGGCGAGCAGTACTTC.

The chain combines TRBV10-3 with TRBJ1-1, with 7 bases aligning to TRBD1. The CDR3 spans 13 residues. V shed 2 bases, J shed 10 bases, and the junction held 7 bases outside the gene matches. Germline-derived CDR1 and CDR2 are ENHRY and SYGVKD. The CDR3 protein is CAISEPQGVGAFF. The CDR3 DNA reads as TGTGCCATCAGTGAGCCCCAGGGGGTTGGAGCTTTCTTT.

V and J are TRBV19 and TRBJ1-1, with 7 bases that match TRBD1. Germline lookup yields CDR1 LNHDA and CDR2 SQIVND (reference sequence). The CDR3 totals 13 residues. Germline trimming cut 5 bases from V and 6 bases from J; bases unmatched to any gene: 6. The CDR3 here is CASSATGVAEAFF. In DNA, the CDR3 is TGTGCCAGTAGTGCCACAGGGGTGGCTGAAGCTTTCTTT.

As DNA, the CDR3 is TGCAGCGCCTATACTAGCCGCGGAAGGGGTGAGACCCAGTACTTC. It encodes CSAYTSRGRGETQYF. V gene TRBV29-1 combines with J gene TRBJ2-5; D perhaps matches TRBD2 (6 bases). Trimming took 7 bases from V and 5 from J, leaving 23 bases between them. The CDR3 consists of 15 residues. The V gene's germline CDR1 is SQVTM and CDR2 ANQGSEA.

The V call is TRBV12-3 or TRBV12-4, the J call TRBJ1-2; 7 bases are shared with TRBD1. This CDR3 has 12 amino acids. J gave up 2 bases and V 9 bases, and 3 bases lay outside the gene matches. The CDR3 sequence is CASSGQNYGYTF. CDR3 coding DNA: TGTGCCAGTTCGGGACAGAACTATGGCTACACCTTC.

V is TRBV7-2 and J is TRBJ2-5, with 8 bases fitting TRBD1. CDR3 length: 15 amino acids. V was pared by 1 base and J by 1 base, with 2 bases of the junction left unmatched. Germline loops: CDR1 SGHTA, CDR2 FQGNSA. The CDR3 loop reads CASSLDRGTQETQYF. In DNA, the CDR3 is TGTGCCAGCAGCTTAGACAGGGGGACCCAAGAGACCCAGTACTTC.

The chain has TRBV30 and TRBJ1-2; D gene uncertain. V was trimmed by 2 bases and J by 7 bases, leaving 14 bases between them. This CDR3 region has 13 residues. Germline V CDR1 and CDR2: GTSNPN, SVGIG (reference sequence). The CDR3 sequence is CAWSQRGAFGYTF. The CDR3 nucleotides read TGTGCCTGGAGTCAACGGGGAGCTTTTGGCTACACCTTC.

V usage is TRBV7-2 and J usage is TRBJ1-6; 7 bases are shared with TRBD1. Germline CDR1 and CDR2: SGHTA and FQGNSA. After removal of 5 bases from V and 8 bases from J, the junction contained 12 bases not matched to a gene. CDR3 length: 16 residues. The CDR3 here is CASSTQQGRSDSPLHF. The DNA for the CDR3 is TGTGCCAGCAGCACCCAACAGGGGCGTAGTGATTCACCCCTCCACTTT.

This clone occurred once. The V and J genes are TRBV15 and TRBJ2-6; no clear D. This CDR3 has 15 amino acids. Trimming removed 1 base from V and 1 base from J, with 5 bases in between. Germline V gives CDR1 LNHNV, CDR2 YYDKDF (reference sequence). The CDR3 DNA reads TGTGCCACCAGCAGAGTACGGTCTGGGGCCAACGTCCTGACTTTC. It specifies CATSRVRSGANVLTF.

This chain joins TRBV15 and TRBJ1-5; D gene uncertain. V was pared by 4 bases and J by 10 bases, with 17 bases between. Germline V gives CDR1 LNHNV, CDR2 YYDKDF (reference sequence). The CDR3 runs 14 residues. The CDR3 sequence: CATSIPQEGPPQHF. CDR3 nucleotide sequence: TGTGCCACCAGCATCCCGCAGGAGGGCCCTCCCCAGCATTTT.

This chain links TRBV20-1 with TRBJ1-1, with D uncertain. Trimming took 3 bases from V and 5 from J, leaving 16 bases between them. Per the germline V gene, CDR1 is DFQATT and CDR2 is SNEGSKA (reference sequence). There are 14 residues in the CDR3. CDR3 bases: TGCAGTGCTAGTTTAAAGGGCGGGAGAACTGAAGCTTTCTTT. It yields the protein CSASLKGGRTEAFF.

This clone was recorded a few times. This chain joins TRBV18 and TRBJ2-1; 9 bases align to TRBD2. V shed 3 bases and J 4 bases; nucleotides not matched to a gene: 7. Germline V CDR1 and CDR2: KGHSH, LQKENI. This CDR3 has 16 amino acids. CDR3 amino acids: CASSPPSGETYNEQFF. The CDR3 DNA reads TGTGCCAGCTCACCCCCTAGCGGGGAGACTTACAATGAGCAGTTCTTC.

V and J are TRBV7-2 and TRBJ2-1, with 10 bases that match TRBD2. V shed 5 bases, J shed 12 bases, and the junction held 10 bases outside the gene matches. The CDR3 extends over 14 amino acids. Germline assignment: CDR1 SGHTA and CDR2 FQGNSA. The CDR3 sequence: CASSRPPSGSWQFF. The CDR3 bases are TGTGCCAGCAGCCGGCCTCCTAGCGGGAGTTGGCAGTTCTTC. Filled out from reference TRBV7-2 and TRBJ2-1, the complete variable domain reads GAGVSQSPSNKVTEKGKDVELRCDPISGHTALYWYRQSLGQGLEFLIYFQGNSAPDKSGLPSDRFSAERTGGSVSTLTIQRTQQEDSAVYLCASSRPPSGSWQFFGPGTRLTVL.

The gene calls are TRBV29-1 and TRBJ1-1; a weak D match, TRBD1 (5 bases). The CDR3 consists of 15 residues. From germline, CDR1 is SQVTM and CDR2 ANQGSEA. The germline V and J ends were trimmed by 1 base and 5 bases, with 17 bases remaining between them. DNA for the CDR3: TGCAGCGTTGAAGGGGTGAGCGGGGGGAGGACTGAAGCTTTCTTT. It is translated as CSVEGVSGGRTEAFF.

At least ten counts were recorded for this clone. J is TRBJ1-6 and V is TRBV28, with 7 bases lining up with TRBD1. With V trimmed by 6 bases and J by 10 bases, 15 bases remained unmatched. Germline CDR1 and CDR2: MDHEN and SYDVKM. This CDR3 has 16 amino acids. DNA of the CDR3: TGTGCCAGCAGCTCATCCATGACAGGGAGAGGATCACCCCTCCACTTT. Its translation is CASSSSMTGRGSPLHF.

The V gene is TRBV20-1, the J gene TRBJ1-4; D perhaps matches TRBD1 (5 bases). V shed 3 bases and J shed 4 bases, with 9 bases lying between them. CDR3 length: 13 amino acids. Germline loops: CDR1 DFQATT, CDR2 SNEGSKA (reference sequence). This CDR3 is CSASGTVNEKLFF. The CDR3 DNA sequence: TGCAGTGCTAGTGGGACTGTTAATGAAAAACTGTTTTTT.

V gene TRBV6-5 combines with J gene TRBJ2-2; TRBD1 agrees at 7 bases. The CDR3 has 16 residues. Germline V CDR1 and CDR2: MNHEY, SVGAGI. V lost 4 bases to trimming and J lost 0 bases; unmatched junction nucleotides: 5. The CDR3 nucleotides read TGTGCCAGCAGTTCTAGGACAGGAACGAACACCGGGGAGCTGTTTTTT. It encodes CASSSRTGTNTGELFF.